The 32 T cell receptor beta chains given below trace back to one sample, sequenced in a study of control samples from healthy donors and cancer patients (dated by TCRdb to about 2020). The library was prepared using the immunoSEQ multiplex PCR assay. The clones in this table, taken by TCRdb from immuneACCESS, are in-frame only. Not every clone is retained; where verified, under half of the shortfall comes from an unresolved V gene, and the cause of the rest is unknown. Here the sample has some 110,000 clones; 83% occur a single time. Together, the top ten hold 13% of the sample. Sample: blood. The receptors originated from a woman aged 50 to 60 in good health.

This clone was counted between two and nine times. The chain combines TRBV6-2 or TRBV6-3 with TRBJ1-5, with D hard to call. V lost 4 bases and J 5 bases, leaving 9 bases between the germline ends. The CDR3 extends over 13 amino acids. Per germline, CDR1 MNHEY and CDR2 SVGEGT. The CDR3 nucleotides are TGTGCCAGCAGTTTAGGAGGGCATCAGCCCCAGCATTTT. The encoded protein is CASSLGGHQPQHF.

The chain employs TRBV6-1 and TRBJ2-1; 9 bases line up with TRBD1. Germline V gene sequence: CDR1 MNHNS, CDR2 SASEGT. CDR3 length: 16 residues. Trimming took 0 bases from V and 5 from J; bases not matched to a gene: 5. The CDR3 protein is CASSEAWGQGNNEQFF. The CDR3 bases are TGTGCCAGCAGTGAAGCATGGGGACAGGGAAACAATGAGCAGTTCTTC.

The rearrangement joins TRBV6-5 to TRBJ2-1, with D tentatively TRBD1 (5 bases). Germline CDR1 MNHEY, CDR2 SVGAGI. V lost 7 bases and J lost 5, with 6 bases in between. The CDR3 covers 11 residues. CDR3: CASTRDNEQFF. For the CDR3, the DNA is TGTGCCAGCACCAGGGACAATGAGCAGTTCTTC.

This rearrangement joins TRBV7-2 to TRBJ2-5; 11 bases match TRBD2. CDR1 and CDR2 (germline): SGHTA, FQGNSA. J gave up 5 bases and V 6 bases, and 8 bases lay outside the gene matches. The CDR3 loop spans 15 amino acids. For the CDR3, the DNA is TGTGCCAGCAGTAGAACTAGCGGGGGTCTGGAGACCCAGTACTTC. Its translation is CASSRTSGGLETQYF.

The chain joins TRBV3-1 (or the pseudogene TRBV3-2) to TRBJ2-7; tentatively, D is TRBD1 or TRBD2 (6 bases each). Germline assignment: CDR1 LGHDT and CDR2 YNNKEL (reference sequence). CDR3 length: 12 amino acids. The V and J ends lost 4 bases and 6 bases respectively, with 10 bases between them. DNA of the CDR3: TGTGCCAGCAGCCGGGGGGCGGGCGAGCAGTACTTC. Translated: CASSRGAGEQYF.

The chain recombines TRBV24-1 with TRBJ2-1; 12 bases align to TRBD2. CDR3 length: 14 amino acids. Germline V gives CDR1 KGHDR, CDR2 SFDVKD. V lost 6 bases to trimming and J lost 7 bases; unmatched junction nucleotides: 3. CDR3 region: CATSSSGRGNEQFF. The CDR3 nucleotides read TGTGCCACCAGTTCTAGCGGGAGGGGGAATGAGCAGTTCTTC.

The J gene is TRBJ1-3, the V gene TRBV28; 8 bases line up with TRBD1. J was trimmed by 2 bases and V by 5 bases; bases with no gene match: 8. Germline CDR1 and CDR2: MDHEN and SYDVKM. This CDR3 is built from 16 residues. The CDR3 nucleotides read TGTGCCAGCAGTCCGATTCACAGGGGGGCTGGAAACACCATATATTTT. Translated: CASSPIHRGAGNTIYF.

V and J are TRBV13 and TRBJ2-7, with 8 nucleotides matching TRBD1. The germline V gene has CDR1 PRHDT and CDR2 FYEKMQ (reference sequence). This CDR3 is 14 amino acids long. V lost 5 bases and J lost 4; bases outside the gene matches: 7. CDR3 loop: CASSPGQGGYEQYF. The CDR3 nucleotides are TGTGCCAGCAGCCCAGGACAGGGTGGGTACGAGCAGTACTTC.

V is TRBV16 and J is TRBJ1-5, with D possibly being TRBD1 (5 bases). The germline V gene has CDR1 KGHSY and CDR2 FQNENV. V lost 4 bases and J lost 2, with 12 bases in between. CDR3 length: 15 residues. CDR3 sequence: CASSRRDSGNQPQHF. DNA of the CDR3: TGTGCCAGCAGCCGCCGGGACTCTGGCAATCAGCCCCAGCATTTT.

This sequence joins TRBV12-3 or TRBV12-4 and TRBJ1-1, with D tentatively TRBD1 (6 bases). Trimming pared 5 bases from V and 4 bases from J, leaving 11 bases between. The CDR3 extends over 13 amino acids. The CDR3 bases are TGTGCCAGCAGTAGGAAAGGGGGCACTGAAGCTTTCTTT. This encodes CASSRKGGTEAFF.

This clone was counted between two and nine times. The chain has TRBV6-5 and TRBJ1-3; no clear D. Germline V CDR1 and CDR2: MNHEY, SVGAGI. The V gene lost 6 bases and the J gene lost 0 bases, with 12 bases spanning the gap. The CDR3 length is 15 residues. This CDR3 is CASREAHYSGNTIYF. The DNA of the CDR3 is TGTGCCAGCAGGGAGGCGCATTACTCTGGAAACACCATATATTTT.

This chain connects TRBV29-1 to TRBJ1-1; D gene ambiguous. The germline CDR1 and CDR2 sequences are SQVTM and ANQGSEA. V shed 7 bases and J shed 0 bases, with 12 bases lying between them. The CDR3 totals 13 residues. CDR3 nucleotides: TGCAGCGCCCACGGTTTAATGAACACTGAAGCTTTCTTT. Amino acid sequence: CSAHGLMNTEAFF.

This clone has a handful of counts. This rearrangement joins TRBV6-6 to TRBJ1-2; TRBD1 might be the D (5 bases). Germline CDR1 MNHNY, CDR2 SVGAGI (reference sequence). The V and J ends lost 0 bases and 6 bases respectively, with 17 bases between them. The CDR3 consists of 16 residues. The CDR3 protein is CASSYSGGSNLDGYTF. CDR3 nucleotide sequence: TGTGCCAGCAGTTACTCGGGGGGATCTAACCTGGATGGCTACACCTTC.

The V and J genes are TRBV7-2 and TRBJ1-1; weak D call: TRBD1 (6 bases). The V end was cut by 0 bases, the J end by 1 base, with 12 bases between. The CDR3 has 16 amino acids. Germline CDR1 SGHTA, CDR2 FQGNSA. Here the CDR3 reads CASSLASGGANTEAFF. As DNA, the CDR3 is TGTGCCAGCAGCTTAGCGAGTGGGGGGGCGAACACTGAAGCTTTCTTT.

This sequence joins TRBV7-8 and TRBJ1-1, with D unclear. Germline-derived CDR1 and CDR2 are SGHVS and FQNEAQ. The V end lost 4 bases, the J end lost 1 base, and 13 bases lay between the germline ends. The CDR3 loop spans 15 amino acids. The CDR3 DNA reads TGTGCCAGCAGCTCTAACGGCAGCCCGAACACTGAAGCTTTCTTT. Encoded protein: CASSSNGSPNTEAFF.

As concerns this clone: Other DNA variants within this sample encode the same CDR3. This rearrangement joins TRBV5-1 to TRBJ2-1, with 8 nucleotides matching TRBD1. Trimming removed 0 bases from V and 2 bases from J; junction bases left unmatched: 1. CDR1 is SGHRS, CDR2 YFSETQ, per germline. The CDR3 runs to 15 residues. The CDR3 DNA reads TGCGCCAGCAGCTTGGGGGGACAGGCCTACAATGAGCAGTTCTTC. This codes for CASSLGGQAYNEQFF.

The chain carries TRBV6-1 and TRBJ1-1; D unclear. V shed 1 base and J shed 11 bases, with 11 bases lying between them. The CDR3 extends over 12 amino acids. In germline, CDR1 is MNHNS, CDR2 SASEGT. Here the CDR3 DNA reads TGTGCCAGCAGTGAAGGGACGTGGAGGGCTTTCTTT. It is translated as CASSEGTWRAFF.

This clone was counted a few times. The gene calls are TRBV9 and TRBJ2-5, with a weak D call TRBD2 (5 bases). Per germline, CDR1 SGDLS and CDR2 YYNGEE. V was cut by 4 bases and J by 5 bases, with 18 bases left in between. The CDR3 sequence is 15 residues long. The CDR3 DNA follows: TGTGCCAGCAGCACCCTCGGGGTCGCCGGGGAGACCCAGTACTTC. Translation gives CASSTLGVAGETQYF.

With respect to this clone: The junction departs from the called germline gene at one end, perhaps through a read error. The V and J genes are TRBV7-7 and TRBJ2-1; 8 nucleotides line up with TRBD2. This CDR3 contains 16 residues. Germline V gene lookup returns CDR1 SSHAT and CDR2 FNYEAQ (reference sequence). The CDR3 here is CASSLDVAGINNEQFF. The CDR3 DNA reads TGTGCTAGCAGCTTAGATGTAGCGGGAATCAACAATGAGCAGTTCTTC.

V usage is TRBV19 and J usage is TRBJ1-6; weak D call: TRBD1 (5 bases). Germline V gene sequence: CDR1 LNHDA, CDR2 SQIVND (reference sequence). The ends were cut back, 10 bases at V and 18 bases at J, with 19 bases in the middle. The CDR3 consists of 11 residues. DNA of the CDR3: TGTGCCATCGGGGGAGGAATGACCTACCACTTT. Translation gives CAIGGGMTYHF.

The rearrangement uses TRBV3-1 (or the pseudogene TRBV3-2) and TRBJ1-2, with 8 bases aligning to TRBD1. Losses at the gene ends were 4 bases for V and 0 bases for J; bases not matched to a gene: 1. This CDR3 comprises 14 residues. Looked up from germline, CDR1 is LGHDT and CDR2 is YNNKEL (reference sequence). DNA of the CDR3: TGTGCCAGCAGCCGACAGGGGTCTAACTATGGCTACACCTTC. It is translated as CASSRQGSNYGYTF.

The rearrangement joins TRBV11-3 to TRBJ2-3; D gene ambiguous. CDR1 SGHNT and CDR2 YENEEA come from the germline V gene. CDR3 length: 14 residues. Deletions cut 1 base from V and 5 bases from J, with 10 bases between. In DNA form, the CDR3 reads TGTGCCAGCAGCTTAGCCCGAACCATAGATACGCAGTATTTT. As protein: CASSLARTIDTQYF.

This chain connects TRBV27 to TRBJ1-2; D ambiguous. This CDR3 region has 13 residues. Between the trimmed V and J ends, which lost 0 bases and 1 base, there was a span of 3 bases. Germline CDR1 and CDR2: MNHEY and SMNVEV (reference sequence). The DNA of the CDR3 is TGTGCCAGCAGTTTATCAAGTAACTATGGCTACACCTTC. Residues: CASSLSSNYGYTF.

This clone came up once. V is TRBV7-9 and J is TRBJ1-1; D is ambiguous. In germline, CDR1 is SEHNR, CDR2 FQNEAQ (reference sequence). V dropped 1 base and J dropped 4 bases, with 13 bases sitting between them. The CDR3 contains 15 residues. The CDR3 sequence is CASSLGANLVTEAFF. CDR3 in DNA: TGTGCCAGCAGCTTAGGGGCGAACCTGGTCACTGAAGCTTTCTTT. Full variable domain (remainder filled in from reference TRBV7-9 and TRBJ1-1): DTGVSQNPRHKITKRGQNVTFRCDPISEHNRLYWYRQTLGQGPEFLTYFQNEAQLEKSRLLSDRFSAERPKGSFSTLEIQRTEQGDSAMYLCASSLGANLVTEAFFGQGTRLTVV.

The chain uses TRBV7-9 and TRBJ2-7; 7 bases agree with TRBD2. The V gene end was trimmed by 0 bases and the J gene end by 7 bases; junction bases not matched to a gene: 3. There are 13 residues in the CDR3. Germline V gives CDR1 SEHNR, CDR2 FQNEAQ (reference sequence). The CDR3 bases are TGTGCCAGCAGCTTAGCGCGGGAGCGGGAGCAGTACTTC. As protein: CASSLAREREQYF. The full variable domain, completed using reference TRBV7-9 and TRBJ2-7, is DTGVSQNPRHKITKRGQNVTFRCDPISEHNRLYWYRQTLGQGPEFLTYFQNEAQLEKSRLLSDRFSAERPKGSFSTLEIQRTEQGDSAMYLCASSLAREREQYFGPGTRLTVT.

The V gene is TRBV3-1 (or the pseudogene TRBV3-2), the J gene TRBJ2-1; 7 bases line up with TRBD2. V shed 3 bases and J 9 bases; nucleotides not matched to a gene: 5. Per the germline V gene, CDR1 is LGHDT and CDR2 is YNNKEL (reference sequence). CDR3 size: 13 residues. The CDR3 DNA follows: TGTGCCAGCAGCCACAATGGGGGGGGTGAGCAGTTCTTC. As protein: CASSHNGGGEQFF.

The V gene is TRBV4-3, the J gene TRBJ2-5, with a possible D match to TRBD2 (6 bases). V lost 1 base and J 2 bases, leaving 11 bases between the germline ends. Germline loops: CDR1 LGHNA, CDR2 YSLEER. This CDR3 comprises 15 residues. CDR3 nucleotide sequence: TGCGCCAGCAGCCAAGGGTTTGGGGGGCAAGAGACCCAGTACTTC. Its protein is CASSQGFGGQETQYF.

The rearrangement joins TRBV15 to TRBJ1-2; D call uncertain. V was trimmed by 3 bases and J by 4 bases, leaving 12 bases between them. The CDR3 is made up of 14 amino acids. Per the germline V gene, CDR1 is LNHNV and CDR2 is YYDKDF (reference sequence). The CDR3 coding sequence is TGTGCCACCAGCAGCGACGGCTTTGGCTATGGCTACACCTTC. Protein: CATSSDGFGYGYTF.

This chain links TRBV29-1 with TRBJ1-1; D perhaps matches TRBD1 (6 bases). V lost 0 bases and J lost 6, with 11 bases in between. This CDR3 comprises 13 residues. The V gene's germline CDR1 is SQVTM and CDR2 ANQGSEA. CDR3 coding DNA: TGCAGCGTTGAAGAGGGGGCCTGGGCTGAAGCTTTCTTT. Translation: CSVEEGAWAEAFF. The full variable domain, rest sourced from reference TRBV29-1 and TRBJ1-1, is SAVISQKPSRDICQRGTSLTIQCQVDSQVTMMFWYRQQPGQSLTLIATANQGSEATYESGFVIDKFPISRPNLTFSTLTVSNMSPEDSSIYLCSVEEGAWAEAFFGQGTRLTVV.

The chain couples TRBV25-1 to TRBJ1-5; TRBD1 matches 7 bases. CDR3 length: 17 residues. Germline V gene sequence: CDR1 MGHDK, CDR2 SYGVNS. V shed 2 bases, J shed 0 bases, and the junction held 7 bases outside the gene matches. For the CDR3, the DNA is TGTGCCAGCAGTGAAGACCCCACAGGGGATAGCAATCAGCCCCAGCATTTT. Amino acid sequence: CASSEDPTGDSNQPQHF.

For this clone: The junction differs from germline at one of its ends, possibly a read error. This same CDR3 is encoded by further DNA sequences in the sample. V usage is TRBV12-3 or TRBV12-4 and J usage is TRBJ1-4, with D perhaps TRBD1 (5 bases). CDR3 length equals 13 residues. This CDR3 is CASSFGGPEKLFF. The DNA of the CDR3 is TGTGCCAGCAGTTTTGGGGGTCCTGAAAAGCTGTTTTTT.

The chain combines TRBV4-1 with TRBJ1-6, with D perhaps TRBD1 (5 bases). Germline lookup yields CDR1 MGHRA and CDR2 YSYEKL. This CDR3 comprises 17 residues. Trimming shortened V by 0 bases and J by 11 bases, and 20 bases separated the two germline ends. The CDR3 DNA reads as TGCGCCAGCAGCCAAGAAATTCGTAATACAGGCCTTCCACCCCTCCACTTT. Amino acid sequence: CASSQEIRNTGLPPLHF.